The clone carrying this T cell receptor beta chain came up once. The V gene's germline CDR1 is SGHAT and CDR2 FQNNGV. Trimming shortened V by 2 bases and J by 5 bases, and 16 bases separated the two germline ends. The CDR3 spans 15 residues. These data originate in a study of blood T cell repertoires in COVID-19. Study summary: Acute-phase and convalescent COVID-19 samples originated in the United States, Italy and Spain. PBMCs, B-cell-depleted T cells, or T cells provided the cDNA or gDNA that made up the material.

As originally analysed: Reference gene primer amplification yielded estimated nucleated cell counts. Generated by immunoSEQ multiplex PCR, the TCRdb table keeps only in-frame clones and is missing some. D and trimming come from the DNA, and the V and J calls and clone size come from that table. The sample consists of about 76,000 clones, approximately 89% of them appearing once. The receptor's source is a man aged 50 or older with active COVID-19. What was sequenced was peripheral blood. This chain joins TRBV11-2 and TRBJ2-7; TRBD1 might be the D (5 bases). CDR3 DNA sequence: TGTGCCAGCAGCTTATTTTGGGGTTCAGGGAACGAGCAGTACTTC. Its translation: CASSLFWGSGNEQYF.